Ten or more counts support the clone carrying this T cell receptor beta chain. Antigen: not known. Enrolled ophthalmopathy patients presented with a Clinical Activity Score of at least 3, a NOSPECS grade of at least 4, and disease duration under 3 months. Cells are PBMCs isolated from more than 8.5 ml of fresh blood. The sample is drawn from a study of T cells in Graves' hyperthyroidism and ophthalmopathy. The study's findings and limits: Blood also held most thyroid clonotypes expanded beyond 0.001.

There were TCR beta CDR3 regions amplified from RNA transcripts. TCR CDR3 regions were first amplified by RT-PCR with HTBI primers. Using its own MiXCR run on the multiplex PCR reads, TCRdb lists one record per CDR3 protein. The table has 500,000 or so distinct CDR3 sequences, 17% seen once. The CDR3 spans 12 residues. Trimming left V 1 base short and J 4 bases short, with 8 bases between. Germline V gene data show CDR1 as GTSNPN and CDR2 as SVGIG (reference sequence). The sample taken for sequencing was blood. The genes are TRBV30 and TRBJ2-7; D is unresolved. This TCR was recovered from a woman aged 18-29 years with Graves' ophthalmopathy. The CDR3 sequence: CAWSETLYEQYF. The DNA for the CDR3 is TGTGCCTGGAGTGAGACATTATACGAGCAGTACTTC.